This record looks at one TCR beta chain sequence and its context. This sample is drawn from a study of cytomegalovirus exposure and HLA in healthy donors. Trimming took 11 bases from V and 6 from J, leaving 20 bases between them. The CDR3 covers 13 residues. The germline CDR1 and CDR2 sequences are ENHRY and SYGVKD. Produced via immunoSEQ multiplex PCR; TCRdb's table is partial and in-frame only. In the table there are 220,000 or so clones, about 90% of which are singletons. This chain connects TRBV10-3 to TRBJ2-7; maybe TRBD2 (5 bases). The source is a woman aged 18 to 35 in good health and CMV-seronegative. The material sequenced was PBMCs. The CDR3 bases are TGTGCCTCAGCCCCCCTCCAAGGGAGCGAGCAGTACTTC. As protein: CASAPLQGSEQYF.